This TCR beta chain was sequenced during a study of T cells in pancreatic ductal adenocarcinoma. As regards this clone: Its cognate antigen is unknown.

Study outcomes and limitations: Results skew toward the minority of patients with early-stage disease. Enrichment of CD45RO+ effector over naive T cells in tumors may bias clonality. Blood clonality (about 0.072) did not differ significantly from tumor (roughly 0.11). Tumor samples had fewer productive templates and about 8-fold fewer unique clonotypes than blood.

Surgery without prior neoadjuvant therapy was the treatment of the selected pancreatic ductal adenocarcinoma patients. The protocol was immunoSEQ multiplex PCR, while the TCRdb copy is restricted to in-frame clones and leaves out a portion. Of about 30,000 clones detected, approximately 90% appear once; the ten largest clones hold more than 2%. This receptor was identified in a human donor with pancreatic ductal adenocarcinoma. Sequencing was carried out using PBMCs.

The CDR3 coding sequence is TGTGCCAGCAGCGGTCCCGGGACAGGATTGAAAGAGACCCAGTACTTC. This translates into CASSGPGTGLKETQYF. The chain joins TRBV11-1 to TRBJ2-5, with 8 bases fitting TRBD1. V shed 5 bases and J 3 bases; nucleotides not matched to a gene: 11. CDR3 length: 16 residues. CDR1 and CDR2 from the germline V gene are SGHAT and FQDESV (reference sequence).